The TCR beta chain under discussion was sequenced for a study of T cell repertoires in cytomegalovirus infection. Across the study: Recently identified HLA-C-restricted CMV epitopes and well-studied HLA-B-restricted CMV epitopes were used by the study. Indications came from public TCR beta signatures; they pointed to CMV infection and to a matching HLA type.

Germline CDR1 and CDR2: MNHNS and SASEGT. This CDR3 has 16 amino acids. Deletions cut 1 base from V and 3 bases from J, with 16 bases between. A word on this clonotype: Its antigen is unknown.

TCRdb used MiXCR to reprocess the reads, holding one entry per CDR3 protein. The sample contains some 320,000 distinct CDR3 sequences, about 28% of which appear only once. Study-wide results and limits: The study found HLA-C-restricted CMV-specific TCR beta clonotypes dominating the ex vivo response. CMV carriers with the relevant HLA were identified by cumulative public TCR beta family frequency.

The chain couples TRBV6-1 to TRBJ2-7; weak D call: TRBD2 (6 bases). This clonotype originated in a human donor in good health (CMV status not recorded). Some clones in this sample may be carry-over from other donors' samples. Sequencing used cultured PBMCs, obtained from culture after CMV antigen stimulation. CDR3 sequence: CASSEVAASESYEQYF. The CDR3 DNA is TGTGCCAGCAGTGAAGTAGCGGCCTCAGAAAGCTACGAGCAGTACTTC.